Shown below are 14 T cell receptor beta chains from a single sample sequenced in a study of cytomegalovirus exposure and HLA in healthy donors. The PCR made use of 60 Vbeta and 13 Jbeta primers. Here immunoSEQ multiplex PCR was the method, and the copy in TCRdb shows in-frame clones only, minus some. Seen here are some 150,000 clones, about 87% observed once, and the top ten hold 5.2%. The sequenced material came from PBMCs. These TCRs come from a woman aged 25 to 39 in good health and CMV-seronegative.

Notes on this clone: At the DNA level, this CDR3 is encoded by other sequences in the same sample as well. The gene calls are TRBV4-3 and TRBJ1-1, with 8 bases fitting TRBD1. The CDR3 contains 15 residues. Germline lookup yields CDR1 LGHNA and CDR2 YSLEER. The V and J ends lost 1 base and 4 bases, in that order; junction bases with no gene match: 5. DNA of the CDR3: TGCGCCAGCAGCCAAGCCACAGGGGGGGCCACTGAAGCTTTCTTT. Protein: CASSQATGGATEAFF.

This clone was observed once. The rearrangement uses TRBV27 and TRBJ2-7; the D gene is possibly TRBD1 (6 bases). CDR1 MNHEY and CDR2 SMNVEV come from the germline V gene (reference sequence). Trimming removed 8 bases from V and 5 bases from J, with 37 bases in between. The CDR3 totals 20 residues. The CDR3 spells CASRRQVRRLEALRLDEQYF. The CDR3 nucleotides read TGTGCCAGCCGTCGACAGGTTCGGCGATTAGAGGCTTTAAGATTAGACGAGCAGTACTTC.

The chain recombines TRBV18 with TRBJ1-2; unclear D gene. V was clipped by 4 bases and J by 4 bases, with 13 bases between them. This CDR3 contains 14 residues. Germline V gene sequence: CDR1 KGHSH, CDR2 LQKENI. DNA for the CDR3: TGTGCCAGCTCACGCCCGGTGGCGGTCTATGGCTACACCTTC. It codes for CASSRPVAVYGYTF.

The chain employs TRBV27 and TRBJ2-5; perhaps TRBD1 as D (8 bases). Deletions cut 6 bases from V and 5 bases from J, with 13 bases between. The germline gives CDR1 MNHEY, CDR2 SMNVEV (reference sequence). The CDR3 extends over 13 amino acids. The CDR3 reads CASRSQGGETQYF. The CDR3 nucleotides are TGTGCCAGCAGATCACAGGGGGGGGAGACCCAGTACTTC.

This clone was counted a single time. The chain employs TRBV4-1 and TRBJ2-3; a weak D match, TRBD1 (5 bases). CDR1 and CDR2 from the germline V gene are MGHRA and YSYEKL. V was trimmed by 5 bases and J by 4 bases, leaving 10 bases between them. The CDR3 consists of 13 residues. CDR3 amino acids: CASSRQSADTQYF. The CDR3 DNA reads TGCGCCAGCAGCAGACAGTCGGCAGATACGCAGTATTTT.

This rearrangement joins TRBV28 to TRBJ1-1; D ambiguous. This CDR3 has 13 amino acids. Trimming stripped 2 bases from V and 1 base from J, with 5 bases between. Germline V gene data show CDR1 as MDHEN and CDR2 as SYDVKM. The CDR3 region has the DNA TGTGCCAGCAGTTTAAGACAGAACACTGAAGCTTTCTTT. Its translation: CASSLRQNTEAFF.

The chain carries TRBV5-4 and TRBJ2-5, with D maybe TRBD2 (5 bases). Trimming took off 3 bases at V and 1 base at J, with 10 bases between the two ends. This CDR3 has 14 residues. CDR1 and CDR2 from the germline V gene are SGHNT and YYREEE (reference sequence). This CDR3 reads CASSSGLSQETQYF. The CDR3 coding sequence is TGTGCCAGCAGCTCAGGACTGAGCCAAGAGACCCAGTACTTC.

In DNA, the CDR3 is TGCGCCAGCAGCTTTGGCGGGGACTACAATGAGCAGTTCTTC. Translated, it gives CASSFGGDYNEQFF. The rearrangement uses TRBV5-1 and TRBJ2-1; possibly TRBD2 for D (6 bases). Trimming removed 2 bases from V and 3 bases from J, with 9 bases in between. Per germline, CDR1 SGHRS and CDR2 YFSETQ. The CDR3 is 14 residues long.

This sequence joins TRBV2 and TRBJ2-7, with 12 bases identical to TRBD2. Looked up from germline, CDR1 is SNHLY and CDR2 is FYNNEI. The V segment lost 6 bases and the J segment 5 bases; nucleotides outside the gene matches: 8. CDR3 length equals 15 residues. The CDR3: CASRGLAGGPHEQYF. DNA of the CDR3: TGTGCCAGCAGGGGGCTAGCGGGAGGGCCCCACGAGCAGTACTTC.

J is TRBJ2-5 and V is TRBV27; 7 bases align to TRBD2. With 8 bases clipped from V and 5 bases from J, the junction kept 14 bases outside the gene matches. Germline values: CDR1 MNHEY, CDR2 SMNVEV (reference sequence). This CDR3 is 15 amino acids long. The CDR3 coding sequence is TGTGCCAGCCGAACACGGGGAGGGCCCCTGGAGACCCAGTACTTC. Translation gives CASRTRGGPLETQYF.

The chain uses TRBV28 and TRBJ2-1, with 7 bases identical to TRBD1. V lost 4 bases, J lost 2 bases, and 14 bases stayed unmatched. The CDR3 totals 18 residues. Germline values: CDR1 MDHEN, CDR2 SYDVKM. The CDR3 DNA is TGTGCCAGCAGTTCCTTAGTACGTTGGGACAGTGCCTACAATGAGCAGTTCTTC. It codes for CASSSLVRWDSAYNEQFF.

The CDR3 nucleotides read TGCGCCAGCAGCGCGGGACTAGCAAGTTCCAATGAGCAGTTCTTC. It specifies CASSAGLASSNEQFF. The chain combines TRBV5-1 with TRBJ2-1; 9 bases map to TRBD2. The J segment lost 6 bases and the V segment lost 4 bases, leaving 8 bases of the junction unmatched. This CDR3 is 15 amino acids long. CDR1 and CDR2 (germline): SGHRS, YFSETQ.

This rearrangement joins TRBV4-1 to TRBJ2-3; weak D call: TRBD2 (8 bases). Germline-derived CDR1 and CDR2 are MGHRA and YSYEKL. The length of the CDR3 is 14 residues. V lost 4 bases, J lost 4 bases, and 12 bases lay in between. DNA for the CDR3: TGCGCCAGCAGCCCGGGAGGGGGCGCAGATACGCAGTATTTT. It is translated as CASSPGGGADTQYF.

The chain has TRBV5-6 and TRBJ2-7; TRBD2 aligns across 10 bases. The germline CDR1 and CDR2 sequences are SGHDT and YYEEEE. CDR3 length: 15 amino acids. V gave up 4 bases and J gave up 3 bases; unmatched junction bases: 7. The DNA of the CDR3 is TGTGCCAGCAGCAGTACTAGCGGGAATTACTACGAGCAGTACTTC. This encodes CASSSTSGNYYEQYF.